The entry below describes one T cell receptor beta chain. The data were obtained in a study of cytomegalovirus exposure and HLA in healthy donors. Repertoires were generated with immunoSEQ multiplex PCR, while TCRdb's copy carries only in-frame clones and drops some. The table lists around 160,000 clones, 84% of them singletons. Germline V lookup: CDR1 SGHRS, CDR2 YFSETQ. J was trimmed by 2 bases and V by 0 bases; bases with no gene match: 5. CDR3 length equals 15 residues. The chain couples TRBV5-1 to TRBJ2-7, with 7 bases fitting TRBD2. The specimen was PBMCs. This TCR was recovered from a man aged 25 to 45 in good health and CMV-seropositive. CDR3 DNA sequence: TGCGCCAGCAGCTTGGCTAGCGGAGTGCCCTACGAGCAGTACTTC. It yields the protein CASSLASGVPYEQYF.